The 23 T cell receptor beta chains reported below all come from one sample, sequenced in a study of shared clonotypes between healthy human individuals. Sequenced by immunoSEQ multiplex PCR; TCRdb stores in-frame clones only, minus some. The sample gives 1.5 million to 2.5 million clones, about 95% of which show up once; roughly 1% is in the top ten. Cells designated naive CD8 were CD45RO-negative and were positively selected for CCR7, with terminally differentiated effector memory CD45RA+ cells excluded. The sample taken for sequencing was naive CD8+ T cells sorted from blood. These receptors were taken from a young man in good health.

With respect to this clone: This same CDR3 is encoded by further DNA sequences in the sample. The CDR3 loop is CASSFGQIYEQYF. CDR3 DNA sequence: TGTGCCAGCAGTTTTGGACAGATCTACGAGCAGTACTTC. This chain links TRBV27 with TRBJ2-7, with D maybe TRBD1 (6 bases). The length of the CDR3 is 13 residues. Trimming removed 3 bases at V and 3 bases at J, with 9 bases between. The germline CDR1 and CDR2 sequences are MNHEY and SMNVEV (reference sequence).

V gene TRBV27 combines with J gene TRBJ2-7, with 10 bases lining up with TRBD2. CDR1 MNHEY and CDR2 SMNVEV come from the germline V gene (reference sequence). V lost 5 bases to trimming and J lost 0 bases; unmatched junction nucleotides: 7. This CDR3 is built from 16 residues. CDR3: CASSPTGLAISYEQYF. As DNA, the CDR3 is TGTGCCAGCAGTCCAACGGGACTAGCGATCTCCTACGAGCAGTACTTC.

The chain combines TRBV4-1 with TRBJ2-7; 8 bases align to TRBD1. V gave up 0 bases and J gave up 2 bases; unmatched junction bases: 6. Per germline, CDR1 MGHRA and CDR2 YSYEKL. The CDR3 is 16 residues long. CDR3 residues: CASSQDRQGITYEQYF. The CDR3 region has the DNA TGCGCCAGCAGCCAAGATAGACAGGGGATTACCTACGAGCAGTACTTC.

This sequence joins TRBV5-6 and TRBJ2-1, with D possibly called TRBD1 or TRBD2 (5 bases each). Deletions cut 4 bases from V and 3 bases from J, with 8 bases between. In germline, CDR1 is SGHDT, CDR2 YYEEEE. The CDR3 totals 13 residues. The CDR3 DNA sequence: TGTGCCAGCAGCGTGGGGGACTACAATGAGCAGTTCTTC. It encodes CASSVGDYNEQFF.

The chain has TRBV19 and TRBJ2-7; TRBD1 aligns across 8 bases. CDR1 and CDR2 (germline): LNHDA, SQIVND (reference sequence). Trimming at V came to 3 bases and at J to 5 bases, leaving 6 bases not matched to a gene. This CDR3 spans 14 amino acids. CDR3 bases: TGTGCCAGTAGTATGGACAGGGATAACAACGAGCAGTACTTC. This encodes CASSMDRDNNEQYF.

This chain connects TRBV9 to TRBJ1-1; D is possibly TRBD1 (5 bases). Between the trimmed V and J ends, which lost 1 base and 0 bases, there was a span of 22 bases. The CDR3 sequence is 19 residues long. CDR1 and CDR2 from the germline V gene are SGDLS and YYNGEE. CDR3 sequence (DNA): TGTGCCAGCAGCGTACCCATAGAGGGGTTCGACGGAATGAACACTGAAGCTTTCTTT. Protein: CASSVPIEGFDGMNTEAFF.

V gene TRBV5-6 combines with J gene TRBJ1-1, with TRBD1 as a possible D gene (5 bases). Germline values: CDR1 SGHDT, CDR2 YYEEEE. The CDR3 runs to 14 residues. Trimming pared 2 bases from V and 1 base from J, leaving 9 bases between. The CDR3 is CASSFETENTEAFF. The CDR3 DNA reads TGTGCCAGCAGCTTCGAGACAGAGAACACTGAAGCTTTCTTT.

Comment on this clone: The same CDR3 can be traced to other DNA sequences in this sample. The V call is TRBV28, the J call TRBJ2-5; D remains unclear. Trimming stripped 5 bases from V and 1 base from J, with 5 bases between. Germline values: CDR1 MDHEN, CDR2 SYDVKM. The CDR3 extends over 12 amino acids. The DNA of the CDR3 is TGTGCCAGCAGTCCTCTCCAAGAGACCCAGTACTTC. Translating it yields CASSPLQETQYF.

This clone appeared a single time. This chain links TRBV4-1 with TRBJ2-3, with D maybe TRBD1 (5 bases). Between the trimmed V and J ends, which lost 2 bases and 2 bases, there was a span of 14 bases. Germline V gene data show CDR1 as MGHRA and CDR2 as YSYEKL. This CDR3 spans 16 amino acids. CDR3 sequence reads: CASSQPMGLTTDTQYF. Here the CDR3 DNA reads TGCGCCAGCAGCCAACCGATGGGGCTTACCACAGATACGCAGTATTTT.

The V gene is TRBV29-1, the J gene TRBJ2-1, with D possibly being TRBD2 (5 bases). Germline CDR1 is SQVTM and CDR2 is ANQGSEA. The CDR3 totals 12 residues. V was trimmed by 7 bases and J by 3 bases, leaving 10 bases between them. The CDR3 nucleotides are TGCAGCGCGATTAGCGTCTACAATGAGCAGTTCTTC. This encodes CSAISVYNEQFF.

The rearrangement links TRBV6-5 to TRBJ2-3; D call uncertain. From germline, CDR1 is MNHEY and CDR2 SVGAGI. The CDR3 runs 14 residues. The germline V and J ends were trimmed by 2 bases and 0 bases, with 6 bases remaining between them. CDR3 sequence (DNA): TGTGCCAGCAGTTACGCCATTAGCACAGATACGCAGTATTTT. Amino acids: CASSYAISTDTQYF.

The chain combines TRBV30 with TRBJ1-1; D unresolved. CDR1 is GTSNPN, CDR2 SVGIG, per germline (reference sequence). This CDR3 contains 14 residues. Trimming removed 4 bases at V and 3 bases at J, with 15 bases between. The CDR3 DNA sequence: TGTGCCTGGATGAATAAGGGCCGGTACACTGAAGCTTTCTTT. This gives the protein CAWMNKGRYTEAFF.

Note on this clone: This sample includes further DNA sequences coding for the same CDR3. The chain joins TRBV30 to TRBJ2-7, with a possible D match to TRBD2 (5 bases). With 1 base removed from V and 1 base from J, the gap between germline ends came to 5 bases. Per germline, CDR1 GTSNPN and CDR2 SVGIG (reference sequence). The CDR3 length is 12 residues. The CDR3 coding sequence is TGTGCCTGGAGTGCGGGGTCCTACGAGCAGTACTTC. Amino acids: CAWSAGSYEQYF.

The rearrangement joins TRBV7-9 to TRBJ2-1; 12 bases line up with TRBD2. This CDR3 is built from 16 residues. Germline V CDR1 and CDR2: SEHNR, FQNEAQ (reference sequence). V shed 4 bases, J shed 6 bases, and the junction held 7 bases outside the gene matches. The CDR3 loop reads CASSSPSGGVSNEQFF. The CDR3 DNA reads TGTGCCAGCAGCTCTCCTAGCGGGGGGGTTAGCAATGAGCAGTTCTTC.

The chain combines TRBV11-3 with TRBJ2-2; no reliable D call. CDR3 length: 13 amino acids. Germline V CDR1 and CDR2: SGHNT, YENEEA. The germline V and J ends were trimmed by 5 bases and 3 bases, with 7 bases remaining between them. The CDR3 reads CASSPYDTGELFF. CDR3 nucleotide sequence: TGTGCCAGCAGCCCATACGACACCGGGGAGCTGTTTTTT.

The gene calls are TRBV27 and TRBJ1-6; no reliable D call. Trimming shortened V by 3 bases and J by 9 bases, and 6 bases separated the two germline ends. Germline V lookup: CDR1 MNHEY, CDR2 SMNVEV (reference sequence). This CDR3 has 12 residues. The CDR3 region is CASSFISSPLHF. The CDR3 DNA reads TGTGCCAGCAGTTTTATCTCTTCACCCCTCCACTTT.

The chain combines TRBV4-2 with TRBJ2-3; D call uncertain. With 1 base removed from V and 1 base from J, the gap between germline ends came to 9 bases. Germline V gene sequence: CDR1 LGHNA, CDR2 YNFKEQ. CDR3 length: 15 amino acids. This CDR3 is CASSQGAEGTDTQYF. The DNA for the CDR3 is TGTGCCAGCAGCCAAGGGGCAGAGGGCACAGATACGCAGTATTTT.

The genes are TRBV28 and TRBJ2-5; the D gene could be TRBD1 or TRBD2 (5 bases each). The germline CDR1 and CDR2 sequences are MDHEN and SYDVKM. The CDR3 is 16 amino acids. Trimming stripped 3 bases from V and 0 bases from J, with 14 bases between. In DNA, the CDR3 is TGTGCCAGCAGTTTTTTGGGACCGGGGTACCAAGAGACCCAGTACTTC. Translated, it gives CASSFLGPGYQETQYF. Complete variable domain (other parts from reference TRBV28 and TRBJ2-5): DVKVTQSSRYLVKRTGEKVFLECVQDMDHENMFWYRQDPGLGLRLIYFSYDVKMKEKGDIPEGYSVSREKKERFSLILESASTNQTSMYLCASSFLGPGYQETQYFGPGTRLLVL.

The V gene is TRBV4-1, the J gene TRBJ2-3, with 8 bases aligning to TRBD1. This CDR3 comprises 16 residues. Trimming removed 4 bases from V and 4 bases from J; junction bases left unmatched: 10. From germline, CDR1 is MGHRA and CDR2 YSYEKL. Here the CDR3 reads CASSLTGAASADTQYF. CDR3 nucleotides: TGCGCCAGCAGCCTGACAGGGGCGGCGAGCGCAGATACGCAGTATTTT.

The chain links TRBV4-1 to TRBJ2-7; D is unresolved. Germline V lookup: CDR1 MGHRA, CDR2 YSYEKL. Trimming cost V 1 base and J 1 base, with 8 bases left between them. The length of the CDR3 is 14 residues. CDR3 loop: CASSQADDSYEQYF. The DNA of the CDR3 is TGCGCCAGCAGCCAAGCGGACGATTCCTACGAGCAGTACTTC.

The CDR3 here is CASSLQGFAGELFF. The CDR3 DNA reads as TGTGCCAGCAGCTTGCAGGGGTTCGCCGGGGAGCTGTTTTTT. J is TRBJ2-2 and V is TRBV5-6; maybe TRBD1 (6 bases). CDR1 and CDR2 (germline): SGHDT, YYEEEE. V lost 1 base and J lost 6, with 10 bases in between. The CDR3 runs 14 residues. The variable domain in full, completed from reference TRBV5-6 and TRBJ2-2, reads DAGVTQSPTHLIKTRGQQVTLRCSPKSGHDTVSWYQQALGQGPQFIFQYYEEEERQRGNFPDRFSGHQFPNYSSELNVNALLLGDSALYLCASSLQGFAGELFFGEGSRLTVL.

The rearrangement joins TRBV9 to TRBJ2-1, with D possibly TRBD2 on 5 matching bases. Trimming cost V 1 base and J 10 bases, with 21 bases left between them. There are 16 residues in the CDR3. CDR1 is SGDLS, CDR2 YYNGEE, per germline. The CDR3 sequence: CASSVLRGDLLLEQFF. The CDR3 DNA follows: TGTGCCAGCAGCGTACTTCGGGGAGACCTTCTTTTAGAGCAGTTCTTC.

The rearrangement uses TRBV7-2 and TRBJ1-6, with D uncertain. CDR3 length: 14 residues. The germline V gene encodes CDR1 SGHTA and CDR2 FQGNSA. Trimming left V 3 bases short and J 7 bases short, with 10 bases between. The CDR3 reads CASSLVYTNSPLHF. CDR3 in DNA: TGTGCCAGCAGCTTGGTTTACACGAATTCACCCCTCCACTTT.